The text below deals with one T cell receptor (beta chain). Its antigen is unknown. Profiling relied on immunoSEQ multiplex PCR, and the TCRdb table lists in-frame clones only, not all of them. The table has about 30,000 clones, roughly 90% seen once; the top ten hold roughly 2%. From germline, CDR1 is SNHLY and CDR2 FYNNEI. V lost 4 bases and J lost 3; bases outside the gene matches: 5. This CDR3 has 14 residues. These data belong to a study of glioma-infiltrating T cells after dendritic cell vaccination. Regarding the study as a whole: Few patients contributed both blood and tumor specimens.

The sequencing here drew on blood, taken before dendritic cell vaccination. The sequence derives from a human donor with glioblastoma. This chain links TRBV2 with TRBJ2-7, with TRBD1 identical over 8 bases. The CDR3 DNA reads TGTGCCAGCAGTGGCCAGGGGGCCGGCTACGAGCAGTACTTC. This translates into CASSGQGAGYEQYF.